Here is one T cell receptor beta chain with its context. The antigen is not known. Produced via immunoSEQ multiplex PCR; TCRdb's table is partial and in-frame only. The sample consists of hundreds of thousands of clones, about 92% of them appearing once. This CDR3 has 13 residues. Per the germline V gene, CDR1 is GTSNPN and CDR2 is SVGIG (reference sequence). Trimming removed 2 bases from V and 11 bases from J; junction bases left unmatched: 9. This specimen belongs to a study of T cell responses to AZD1222 COVID-19 vaccine. Findings and limits, study-wide: Spike-spanning, vaccine-associated CD4 TCRs were dominant at 160-218 and 743-854.

The clonotype was recovered from an adult in good health. Sequences were derived from peripheral blood, sampled on day 0 of MenACWY control vaccination. The rearrangement joins TRBV30 to TRBJ1-1, with 9 positions matching TRBD1. CDR3 sequence: CAWSPGQGLSAFF. The CDR3 nucleotides are TGTGCCTGGAGTCCTGGACAGGGGCTGAGTGCTTTCTTT.